A selection of T cell receptor beta chains follows, all from one sample in a study of cytomegalovirus exposure and HLA in healthy donors. Produced via immunoSEQ multiplex PCR; TCRdb's table is partial and in-frame only. The table has about 140,000 clones, roughly 79% seen once. Sequenced: PBMCs. The receptors here all came from a man under 40 in good health and CMV-seropositive. CDR3s include the opening cysteine and the closing phenylalanine or tryptophan. Fields, in order: D gene, clone size, V gene, J gene, CDR3 protein, CDR3 DNA. The D gene is left open where the match is weak. Part of the rows lack a size; the others show once, few, many or a class for expanded clones.

TRBD1	NA	TRBV10-3	TRBJ1-2	CATADRVGLGYGYTF	TGTGCCACCGCGGACAGGGTGGGCCTAGGATATGGCTACACCTTC
NA	few	TRBV27	TRBJ2-5	CASSVPGHKRQETQYF	TGTGCCAGCAGTGTACCGGGACACAAGCGCCAAGAGACCCAGTACTTC
TRBD2	NA	TRBV30	TRBJ2-1	CAWIQAGGLDEFF	TGTGCCTGGATTCAAGCGGGAGGGCTGGATGAGTTCTTC
TRBD2	NA	TRBV29-1	TRBJ2-3	CSVNSGRAFTDTQYF	TGCAGCGTTAATAGCGGGAGGGCCTTCACAGATACGCAGTATTTT
NA	NA	TRBV7-9	TRBJ1-2	CASSPRASDGYTF	TGTGCCAGCAGCCCGCGAGCGAGCGATGGCTACACCTTC
NA	NA	TRBV15	TRBJ1-1	CATSRVDLADTEAFF	TGTGCCACCAGCAGAGTTGATTTAGCGGACACTGAAGCTTTCTTT
NA	NA	TRBV9	TRBJ1-4	CASSSSGWGEKLFF	TGTGCCAGCAGCTCCTCAGGGTGGGGTGAAAAACTGTTTTTT
TRBD1	once	TRBV10-2	TRBJ2-3	CASSGQGLDTQYF	TGCGCCAGCAGCGGACAGGGATTGGATACGCAGTATTTT
NA	once	TRBV9	TRBJ2-7	CASSPANTYEQYF	TGTGCCAGCAGCCCAGCGAATACCTACGAGCAGTACTTC
NA	NA	TRBV7-2	TRBJ1-6	CASSPTVVSYNSPLHF	TGTGCCAGCAGCCCGACAGTGGTCTCCTATAATTCACCCCTCCACTTT
NA	NA	TRBV6-4	TRBJ1-1	CASSVERNTEAFF	TGTGCCAGCAGCGTTGAGAGGAACACTGAAGCTTTCTTT
NA	once	TRBV5-1	TRBJ1-3	CASSFREMNSGNTIYF	TGCGCCAGCAGCTTCCGGGAGATGAACTCTGGAAACACCATATATTTT
TRBD1	NA	TRBV5-1	TRBJ1-6	CASSRQGARSGNSPLHF	TGCGCCAGCAGCCGACAGGGGGCGCGGAGCGGGAATTCACCCCTCCACTTT
NA	NA	TRBV27	TRBJ1-6	CASSLLSGVSLHF	TGTGCCAGCAGTTTATTGTCCGGAGTGTCCCTCCACTTT
TRBD1	NA	TRBV6-6	TRBJ2-7	CASSFSGTGGNEQYF	TGTGCCAGCAGTTTCTCCGGGACAGGGGGCAACGAGCAGTACTTC
NA	once	TRBV10-3	TRBJ2-7	CAISERESYEQYF	TGTGCCATCAGTGAACGGGAATCCTACGAGCAGTACTTC
NA	NA	TRBV30	TRBJ2-1	CAWTPVFIPDTPEQFF	TGTGCCTGGACCCCGGTTTTTATTCCCGACACGCCAGAGCAGTTCTTC
NA	NA	TRBV6-6	TRBJ1-2	CASSTPGRDGYTF	TGTGCCAGCAGTACTCCCGGCCGGGATGGCTACACCTTC
TRBD2	once	TRBV4-2	TRBJ2-4	CASSQAGTSKAKNIQYF	TGTGCCAGCAGCCAAGCGGGGACTAGCAAAGCCAAAAACATTCAGTACTTC
NA	NA	TRBV20-1	TRBJ2-5	CSAEDKETQYF	TGCAGTGCTGAGGACAAAGAGACCCAGTACTTC
TRBD1	few	TRBV10-2	TRBJ2-7	CASSMDRDEQYF	TGCGCCAGCAGCATGGACAGGGACGAGCAGTACTTC
NA	NA	TRBV27	TRBJ1-1	CASSLWAGVGTEAFF	TGTGCCAGCAGTTTATGGGCAGGGGTAGGAACTGAAGCTTTCTTT
TRBD2	NA	TRBV27	TRBJ2-7	CASKVGLAGGQSHEQYF	TGTGCCAGCAAGGTTGGTCTAGCGGGAGGGCAATCCCACGAGCAGTACTTC
NA	once	TRBV7-6	TRBJ1-5	CASSLRADSGGSYSNQPQHF	TGTGCCAGCAGCTTACGGGCGGACAGCGGAGGATCTTATAGCAATCAGCCCCAGCATTTT
TRBD2	NA	TRBV7-9	TRBJ2-5	CASSKSGGEETQYF	TGTGCCAGCAGCAAAAGCGGGGGGGAGGAGACCCAGTACTTC
TRBD2	NA	TRBV25-1	TRBJ2-3	CASSDSGARDTQYF	TGTGCCAGCAGTGATAGCGGGGCCAGAGATACGCAGTATTTT
TRBD1	NA	TRBV29-1	TRBJ2-7	CSVGTGGYEQYF	TGCAGCGTTGGGACAGGGGGCTACGAGCAGTACTTC
TRBD2	once	TRBV6-1	TRBJ2-1	CASSARTSGRISYNEQFF	TGTGCCAGCAGTGCCAGGACTAGCGGGAGAATCTCCTACAATGAGCAGTTCTTC
TRBD2	NA	TRBV4-2	TRBJ2-1	CASTPKPVAGALSYNEQFF	TGTGCCAGCACCCCCAAGCCTGTAGCGGGGGCCTTGAGCTACAATGAGCAGTTCTTC
TRBD1	NA	TRBV29-1	TRBJ2-5	CSVEVQGARETQYF	TGCAGCGTTGAAGTCCAGGGGGCGCGGGAGACCCAGTACTTC
TRBD2	NA	TRBV7-2	TRBJ2-7	CASSSGLAGAGEQYF	TGTGCCAGCAGCTCGGGACTAGCGGGAGCAGGCGAGCAGTACTTC
TRBD1	NA	TRBV7-9	TRBJ1-1	CASRQRPGGHTEAFF	TGTGCCAGCAGACAACGGCCAGGGGGCCACACTGAAGCTTTCTTT
TRBD1	NA	TRBV25-1	TRBJ2-3	CASAGTGSFADTQYF	TGTGCCAGCGCTGGGACAGGGTCGTTTGCAGATACGCAGTATTTT
TRBD1	NA	TRBV7-9	TRBJ1-5	CASSWTGTSNQPQHF	TGTGCCAGCAGCTGGACAGGGACTAGCAATCAGCCCCAGCATTTT
TRBD1	NA	TRBV28	TRBJ1-5	CASSLPGTVGDQPQHF	TGTGCCAGCAGTTTACCCGGGACAGTTGGAGATCAGCCCCAGCATTTT
NA	NA	TRBV9	TRBJ1-1	CASSGKAQNTEAFF	TGTGCCAGCAGCGGAAAAGCCCAGAACACTGAAGCTTTCTTT
TRBD2	NA	TRBV5-1	TRBJ2-3	CASSLFSSGRRTDTQYF	TGCGCCAGCAGCTTATTCTCTAGCGGGAGACGCACAGATACGCAGTATTTT
TRBD1	NA	TRBV5-4	TRBJ2-4	CASSTQGADAWAQYF	TGTGCCAGCAGTACTCAGGGGGCCGACGCCTGGGCACAGTACTTC
TRBD1	NA	TRBV18	TRBJ2-7	CASSPTRDSSEQYF	TGTGCCAGCTCACCAACCCGGGACAGCAGCGAGCAGTACTTC
TRBD1	NA	TRBV10-3	TRBJ1-5	CAISETGGQNQPQHF	TGTGCCATCAGTGAAACAGGGGGACAGAATCAGCCCCAGCATTTT
TRBD2	NA	TRBV7-2	TRBJ2-1	CASSLWFSGGTNEQFF	TGTGCCAGCAGCTTATGGTTTAGCGGGGGTACCAATGAGCAGTTCTTC
NA	NA	TRBV25-1	TRBJ2-7	CASSQGWQGGYEQYF	TGTGCCAGCAGCCAAGGGTGGCAGGGGGGCTACGAGCAGTACTTC
NA	NA	TRBV13	TRBJ2-3	CASSLAGFGTDTQYF	TGTGCCAGCAGCTTAGCAGGGTTTGGCACAGATACGCAGTATTTT
TRBD1	NA	TRBV29-1	TRBJ2-7	CSVSDRGHEQYF	TGCAGCGTAAGCGACAGGGGCCACGAGCAGTACTTC
NA	NA	TRBV15	TRBJ2-1	CATSRALLNNEQFF	TGTGCCACCAGCAGAGCGTTACTTAACAATGAGCAGTTCTTC
NA	NA	TRBV28	TRBJ2-4	CASSSLEGGRAVVQYF	TGTGCCAGCAGTTCACTAGAGGGGGGGAGGGCCGTTGTTCAGTACTTC
TRBD2	once	TRBV4-1	TRBJ2-1	CASSQEGYSGHEQFF	TGCGCCAGCAGCCAAGAGGGGTATAGCGGGCATGAGCAGTTCTTC
TRBD1	NA	TRBV2	TRBJ2-1	CASSPLGQGENEQFF	TGTGCCAGCAGCCCTCTGGGGCAGGGGGAAAATGAGCAGTTCTTC
TRBD1	NA	TRBV14	TRBJ1-4	CASSAYTGTESATNEKLFF	TGTGCCAGCAGCGCTTATACCGGGACAGAGAGTGCAACTAATGAAAAACTGTTTTTT
NA	once	TRBV7-2	TRBJ1-6	CASSLVSSGSYNSPLHF	TGTGCCAGCAGCTTAGTTTCCTCAGGCTCCTATAATTCACCCCTCCACTTT
NA	NA	TRBV10-3	TRBJ2-7	CATSPATEYEQYF	TGTGCCACCTCGCCCGCGACAGAGTACGAGCAGTACTTC
TRBD1	NA	TRBV27	TRBJ2-7	CASSPSTGAEQYF	TGTGCCAGCAGTCCTTCGACAGGGGCCGAGCAGTACTTC
TRBD1	NA	TRBV7-2	TRBJ2-3	CASSLVRTGVTDTQYF	TGTGCCAGCAGCTTAGTAAGGACAGGGGTGACAGATACGCAGTATTTT
NA	NA	TRBV7-9	TRBJ1-2	CASSLALSGSYGYTF	TGTGCCAGCAGCTTAGCTTTGTCGGGATCCTATGGCTACACCTTC
NA	NA	TRBV9	TRBJ2-2	CASSVEPGWNTGELFF	TGTGCCAGCAGCGTAGAGCCAGGGTGGAACACCGGGGAGCTGTTTTTT
NA	NA	TRBV18	TRBJ2-7	CASSPQGTHYEQYF	TGTGCCAGCTCACCGCAGGGGACACACTACGAGCAGTACTTC
TRBD1	NA	TRBV9	TRBJ2-2	CASSVVPRQGANTGELFF	TGTGCCAGCAGCGTAGTGCCGCGACAGGGGGCGAACACCGGGGAGCTGTTTTTT